The 12 T cell receptor beta chains in this list originate from one sample, sequenced in a study of blood T cell repertoires in COVID-19. Assay: immunoSEQ multiplex PCR; the TCRdb copy retains only in-frame clones and omits some. The sample carries under 85,000 clones, less than 85% recorded once. The sequenced material came from peripheral blood. The source of these receptors is a man aged 50 to 60 with COVID-19, enrolled during active disease.

The V call is TRBV30, the J call TRBJ2-6; tentatively, D is TRBD1 (6 bases). V lost 4 bases and J lost 3, with 22 bases in between. From germline, CDR1 is GTSNPN and CDR2 SVGIG (reference sequence). The CDR3 runs 18 residues. This chain's CDR3 is CAWKGLTGRGGGANVLTF. DNA of the CDR3: TGTGCCTGGAAGGGTCTCACAGGGAGAGGCGGTGGGGCCAACGTCCTGACTTTC.

J is TRBJ2-3 and V is TRBV27; 11 bases match TRBD2. Losses at the gene ends were 2 bases for V and 2 bases for J; bases not matched to a gene: 6. This CDR3 region has 17 residues. CDR1 and CDR2 from the germline V gene are MNHEY and SMNVEV (reference sequence). CDR3 loop: CASSLMFSGGATDTQYF. CDR3 nucleotides: TGTGCCAGCAGTTTAATGTTTAGCGGGGGGGCCACAGATACGCAGTATTTT.

This clone was picked up a small number of times. V is TRBV27 and J is TRBJ2-7; TRBD1 is a possible D gene (6 bases). With 8 bases removed from V and 6 bases from J, the gap between germline ends came to 14 bases. The V gene's germline CDR1 is MNHEY and CDR2 SMNVEV (reference sequence). The CDR3 covers 12 residues. CDR3 loop: CASGGKGGEQYF. CDR3 nucleotides: TGTGCCAGCGGGGGAAAAGGGGGCGAGCAGTACTTC.

CDR3 DNA sequence: TGTGCCAGCAGCCCACAAGGGAGACAGGGGTACACTGAAGCTTTCTTT. This sequence encodes CASSPQGRQGYTEAFF. The chain recombines TRBV3-1 (or the pseudogene TRBV3-2) with TRBJ1-1; 8 bases agree with TRBD1. The CDR3 is made up of 16 amino acids. Germline CDR1 LGHDT, CDR2 YNNKEL (reference sequence). The V gene end was trimmed by 4 bases and the J gene end by 3 bases; junction bases not matched to a gene: 10.

Note on this clone: Different DNA sequences within this sample yield the same CDR3. The V call is TRBV9, the J call TRBJ1-3; no clear D gene. This CDR3 has 14 residues. Trimming cost V 0 bases and J 0 bases, with 4 bases left between them. Germline V gene sequence: CDR1 SGDLS, CDR2 YYNGEE. The CDR3 spells CASSVGSSGNTIYF. The CDR3, as DNA: TGTGCCAGCAGCGTAGGCAGCTCTGGAAACACCATATATTTT.

There are a few counts of this clone. This rearrangement joins TRBV13 to TRBJ1-6; possibly TRBD1 for D (6 bases). Germline values: CDR1 PRHDT, CDR2 FYEKMQ (reference sequence). The V end was cut by 5 bases, the J end by 10 bases, with 15 bases between. This CDR3 comprises 14 residues. CDR3 in amino acids: CASSPRARGSPLHF. The DNA of the CDR3 is TGTGCCAGCAGCCCTAGAGCTAGGGGGTCACCCCTCCACTTT.

The chain recombines TRBV5-5 with TRBJ1-4; D not resolved. The CDR3 consists of 14 residues. Germline assignment: CDR1 SGHKS and CDR2 YYEKEE (reference sequence). Trimming took 1 base from V and 7 from J, leaving 11 bases between them. The CDR3 sequence: CASSLTSFGEKLFF. DNA for the CDR3: TGTGCCAGCAGCTTGACGAGTTTTGGTGAAAAACTGTTTTTT.

This chain connects TRBV18 to TRBJ2-2, with a possible D match to TRBD2 (6 bases). Germline assignment: CDR1 KGHSH and CDR2 LQKENI. Trimming stripped 0 bases from V and 2 bases from J, with 10 bases between. The CDR3 length is 16 residues. In DNA form, the CDR3 reads TGTGCCAGCTCACCACCGTGGGCGGGAAACACCGGGGAGCTGTTTTTT. This codes for CASSPPWAGNTGELFF.

The rearrangement uses TRBV27 and TRBJ1-2; D is undetermined. Per germline, CDR1 MNHEY and CDR2 SMNVEV (reference sequence). Trimming pared 0 bases from V and 4 bases from J, leaving 9 bases between. The CDR3 has 14 amino acids. CDR3 in DNA: TGTGCCAGCAGTTTATCCCCTGACACCTATGGCTACACCTTC. Translated: CASSLSPDTYGYTF.

The chain combines TRBV4-2 with TRBJ2-7; TRBD1 might be the D (6 bases). The germline V gene has CDR1 LGHNA and CDR2 YNFKEQ. V was cut by 1 base and J by 2 bases, with 9 bases left in between. This CDR3 region has 14 residues. The CDR3 loop is CASSQGGQTYEQYF. The CDR3 nucleotides are TGTGCCAGCAGCCAAGGTGGACAGACCTACGAGCAGTACTTC.

The rearrangement uses TRBV13 and TRBJ1-1; D call uncertain. CDR1 and CDR2 from the germline V gene are PRHDT and FYEKMQ (reference sequence). CDR3 length: 11 amino acids. The ends were cut back, 3 bases at V and 7 bases at J, with 6 bases in the middle. The CDR3 reads CASSLRDEAFF. The CDR3 DNA sequence: TGTGCCAGCAGCTTGAGGGATGAAGCTTTCTTT.

The chain couples TRBV18 to TRBJ1-2; D gene unclear. CDR1 is KGHSH, CDR2 LQKENI, per germline. Trimming removed 1 base at V and 0 bases at J, with 18 bases between. The CDR3 runs 18 residues. The CDR3 coding sequence is TGTGCCAGCTCACCACGGGAGGCTCAACCCGGAACTAACTATGGCTACACCTTC. It encodes CASSPREAQPGTNYGYTF.